The present entry profiles one T cell receptor beta chain with its context. This CDR3 comprises 15 residues. V dropped 4 bases and J dropped 5 bases, with 14 bases sitting between them. CDR1 and CDR2 from the germline V gene are LGHNA and YSLEER. The sample belongs to a study of ipilimumab plus nivolumab after autologous stem cell transplantation. The assay was immunoSEQ multiplex PCR, and TCRdb's table has in-frame clones only and misses some. This sample carries 9,500 to 15,000 clones, more than 60% of them seen once, and the ten largest clones take roughly 11%. Checkpoint therapy with ipilimumab 1 mg/kg began 14 to 28 days after transplant. Through week 26, nivolumab 3 mg/kg IV was given weeks 1, 4, 7, 10, then biweekly.

This chain links TRBV4-3 with TRBJ2-2; the D is unclear. The sequenced sample was PBMCs, obtained in a trial of ipilimumab plus nivolumab as post-transplant consolidation. The TCR originated in a male donor with multiple myeloma. The CDR3 loop is CASSLRFAPTGELFF. The CDR3 DNA is TGCGCCAGCAGCCTGCGTTTTGCCCCTACCGGGGAGCTGTTTTTT.